These 17 T cell receptor beta chains were all obtained from the same sample, sequenced in a study of cytomegalovirus exposure and HLA in healthy donors. PCR employed 60 Vbeta and 13 Jbeta primers. Data came from immunoSEQ multiplex PCR; TCRdb stores just in-frame clones and leaves some out. The sample has roughly 190,000 clones, around 77% seen once. Sequenced: PBMCs. These receptors were taken from a female donor in good health and CMV-seronegative.

This chain joins TRBV11-2 and TRBJ2-7, with D hard to call. Germline-derived CDR1 and CDR2 are SGHAT and FQNNGV. This CDR3 comprises 12 residues. V was trimmed by 0 bases and J by 6 bases, leaving 6 bases between them. The CDR3 DNA reads TGTGCCAGCAGCTTAGATCACTTCGAGCAGTACTTC. Translation gives CASSLDHFEQYF. Filled out from reference TRBV11-2 and TRBJ2-7, the complete variable domain reads EAGVAQSPRYKIIEKRQSVAFWCNPISGHATLYWYQQILGQGPKLLIQFQNNGVVDDSQLPKDRFSAERLKGVDSTLKIQPAKLEDSAVYLCASSLDHFEQYFGPGTRLTVT.

This clone was seen just once. J is TRBJ2-2 and V is TRBV7-3; D perhaps matches TRBD1 (5 bases). The CDR3 contains 14 residues. Trimming removed 1 base at V and 8 bases at J, with 11 bases between. Looked up from germline, CDR1 is SGHTA and CDR2 is FQGTGA. The CDR3 spells CASSLRDSEGELFF. The CDR3 DNA reads as TGTGCCAGCAGCTTAAGAGACAGCGAAGGGGAGCTGTTTTTT.

In this sample, this clone turned up a few times. The rearrangement links TRBV28 to TRBJ2-7, with a tentative D call TRBD2 (7 bases). The CDR3 extends over 12 amino acids. V lost 7 bases, J lost 12 bases, and 19 bases lay in between. Per the germline V gene, CDR1 is MDHEN and CDR2 is SYDVKM. The CDR3 region has the DNA TGTGCCAGCACCCCTCCGCGGGGGCCCACGTACTTC. Encoded protein: CASTPPRGPTYF. Using reference TRBV28 and TRBJ2-7 for the parts outside the CDR3, the full variable domain is DVKVTQSSRYLVKRTGEKVFLECVQDMDHENMFWYRQDPGLGLRLIYFSYDVKMKEKGDIPEGYSVSREKKERFSLILESASTNQTSMYLCASTPPRGPTYFGPGTRLTVT.

The rearrangement uses TRBV4-3 and TRBJ2-1; 12 bases line up with TRBD2. The germline gives CDR1 LGHNA, CDR2 YSLEER. V shed 1 base and J 4 bases; nucleotides not matched to a gene: 2. This CDR3 is built from 16 residues. Here the CDR3 reads CASSQATSGSYNEQFF. The CDR3 DNA follows: TGCGCCAGCAGCCAAGCGACTAGCGGGAGTTACAATGAGCAGTTCTTC.

This rearrangement joins TRBV29-1 to TRBJ1-1; D call uncertain. Germline loops: CDR1 SQVTM, CDR2 ANQGSEA. The V gene lost 4 bases and the J gene lost 1 base, with 7 bases spanning the gap. The CDR3 spans 12 residues. CDR3 amino acids: CSVVRGNTEAFF. In DNA, the CDR3 is TGCAGCGTTGTTCGAGGGAACACTGAAGCTTTCTTT.

The chain combines TRBV11-3 with TRBJ2-7; 9 nucleotides agree with TRBD2. In germline, CDR1 is SGHNT, CDR2 YENEEA. The length of the CDR3 is 15 residues. Germline trimming cut 4 bases from V and 2 bases from J; bases unmatched to any gene: 6. The CDR3 is CASSSGGGAPYEQYF. Here the CDR3 DNA reads TGTGCCAGCAGCTCCGGCGGGGGGGCCCCCTACGAGCAGTACTTC. The whole variable domain, remainder taken from reference TRBV11-3 and TRBJ2-7, is EAGVVQSPRYKIIEKKQPVAFWCNPISGHNTLYWYLQNLGQGPELLIRYENEEAVDDSQLPKDRFSAERLKGVDSTLKIQPAELGDSAVYLCASSSGGGAPYEQYFGPGTRLTVT.

The chain couples TRBV4-1 to TRBJ2-7, with 9 bases fitting TRBD1. This CDR3 comprises 14 residues. The germline V gene encodes CDR1 MGHRA and CDR2 YSYEKL. Trimming at V came to 1 base and at J to 5 bases, leaving 3 bases not matched to a gene. CDR3 amino acids: CASSQVGQGNEQYF. Here the CDR3 DNA reads TGCGCCAGCAGCCAAGTGGGACAGGGTAACGAGCAGTACTTC.

V gene TRBV28 combines with J gene TRBJ1-2, with TRBD1 identical over 7 bases. V lost 5 bases and J lost 3; bases outside the gene matches: 9. Germline V gives CDR1 MDHEN, CDR2 SYDVKM. The CDR3 spans 15 residues. The CDR3 nucleotides read TGTGCCAGCAGTCTTATTACAGGGGCGGACTATGGCTACACCTTC. Its protein is CASSLITGADYGYTF.

In its sample, this clone was seen once. The V gene is TRBV18, the J gene TRBJ2-5; 14 nucleotides line up with TRBD2. V shed 2 bases and J 2 bases; nucleotides not matched to a gene: 13. CDR3 length equals 20 residues. Germline V lookup: CDR1 KGHSH, CDR2 LQKENI. CDR3 amino acids: CASSPSGLAGARKTQETQYF. CDR3 nucleotide sequence: TGTGCCAGCTCACCATCGGGACTAGCGGGGGCCAGAAAAACTCAAGAGACCCAGTACTTC.

The V gene is TRBV4-1, the J gene TRBJ2-3; D remains ambiguous. The CDR3 consists of 15 residues. Germline V gene sequence: CDR1 MGHRA, CDR2 YSYEKL. V lost 6 bases and J 1 base, leaving 14 bases between the germline ends. CDR3 residues: CASSSNPSRTDTQYF. As DNA, the CDR3 is TGCGCCAGCAGTTCTAATCCCTCTCGCACAGATACGCAGTATTTT.

The chain recombines TRBV4-2 with TRBJ2-1; TRBD1 matches 8 bases. V shed 1 base and J 6 bases; nucleotides not matched to a gene: 14. The CDR3 loop spans 18 amino acids. Germline V gene sequence: CDR1 LGHNA, CDR2 YNFKEQ. The CDR3 DNA is TGTGCCAGCAGCCAAGCCAGGACAGGGACGATATATGGCAATGAGCAGTTCTTC. Its protein is CASSQARTGTIYGNEQFF.

This chain uses TRBV19 with TRBJ2-5; 8 bases are shared with TRBD2. The germline V gene has CDR1 LNHDA and CDR2 SQIVND (reference sequence). J gave up 4 bases and V 0 bases, and 16 bases lay outside the gene matches. The CDR3 is 19 amino acids. In nucleotides, the CDR3 is TGTGCCAGTAGTATAGATCTGGGGGGGCGGGGGGCTGAGGTAGAGACCCAGTACTTC. This encodes CASSIDLGGRGAEVETQYF.

The chain uses TRBV19 and TRBJ2-1; maybe TRBD1 (6 bases). Germline CDR1 and CDR2: LNHDA and SQIVND (reference sequence). V shed 6 bases and J shed 6 bases, with 9 bases lying between them. CDR3 size: 12 residues. CDR3 nucleotide sequence: TGTGCCAGTAGCCCAGGGGCCAATGAGCAGTTCTTC. Translation: CASSPGANEQFF.

The rearrangement uses TRBV6-4 and TRBJ2-1; 7 bases agree with TRBD1. The germline V gene has CDR1 MRHNA and CDR2 SNTAGT. This CDR3 spans 15 amino acids. V lost 3 bases to trimming and J lost 6 bases; unmatched junction nucleotides: 8. CDR3 residues: CASSEDRVESNEQFF. CDR3 DNA: TGTGCCAGCAGTGAAGACAGGGTCGAGTCCAATGAGCAGTTCTTC.

The V and J genes are TRBV5-1 and TRBJ2-1, with a weak D call TRBD1 (6 bases). CDR3 length: 15 amino acids. V dropped 4 bases and J dropped 2 bases, with 13 bases sitting between them. In germline, CDR1 is SGHRS, CDR2 YFSETQ. For the CDR3, the DNA is TGCGCCAGCAGCCCCCGGGACAACACCTACAATGAGCAGTTCTTC. Protein product: CASSPRDNTYNEQFF.

This clone has only a few counts. V gene TRBV7-6 combines with J gene TRBJ2-1, with D maybe TRBD2 (7 bases). The V end lost 1 base, the J end lost 9 bases, and 16 bases lay between the germline ends. The CDR3 is made up of 15 amino acids. Germline V gives CDR1 SGHVS, CDR2 FNYEAQ. The DNA of the CDR3 is TGTGCCAGCAGCTTAGACGGCGGGAGAGGGGGTGAGCAGTTCTTC. Protein product: CASSLDGGRGGEQFF.

A few counts support this clone. This rearrangement joins TRBV28 to TRBJ1-4, with D unclear. V was trimmed by 3 bases and J by 0 bases, leaving 11 bases between them. Per germline, CDR1 MDHEN and CDR2 SYDVKM. The CDR3 length is 16 residues. Here the CDR3 reads CASSFWAFPTNEKLFF. CDR3 in DNA: TGTGCCAGCAGTTTTTGGGCCTTTCCAACTAATGAAAAACTGTTTTTT.